The sequence of this TCR beta chain was determined in a study of cytomegalovirus exposure and HLA in healthy donors listed by TCRdb under 2017. Regarding the complete study: According to an earlier analysis of 450 to 650 of the donors, 200 million or so T cells yielded over 100 million unique TCR beta sequences and 276 Gb of sequence data. An early release that covered about 600 HLA-typed donors contained around 330 gigabases of sequencing data and some 87 million unique TCR sequences. A later analysis re-analyzed previously published TCR beta repertoires from 600 to 850 donors and added high-resolution HLA genotyping to study TCR occurrence patterns. In an earlier analysis of roughly 540 of the donors, high-throughput TCR beta sequencing was used to judge whether each TCR beta V gene segment behaved as functional or pseudogenic. The study used immunosequencing to profile the T cell repertoires of 670 or so subjects and linked those repertoires to cytomegalovirus serostatus. Among some 400 genotyped donors of the cohort, an average of approximately 200,000 unique TCR beta nucleotide sequences was sequenced per donor, of which 15% to 20% were non-productive. Typing coverage varied by locus: roughly 629-640 donors for A, B, C, DRB1 and DQB1; approximately 520 for DQA1; more than 600 for DPA1; around 450 for DPB1. In addition to the first cohort of roughly 670 subjects, a separate validation cohort of 100 to 150 different subjects was used. Rather than drawing on any new phenotypic data, the later analysis identified candidate immune exposures from TCR beta sequences and the way those sequences occurred across donors. To predict cytomegalovirus infection status, the study combined high-throughput TCR immunosequencing, statistical association of individual TCRs with disease status, and machine learning. HLA typing covered class I and class II loci at four-digit resolution. The study was designed to test whether signatures of past pathogen exposure could be identified by cataloging public T cell receptors. Every discovery cohort repertoire had been produced on one sequencing platform. The genetic ancestry cluster associated with self-reported Caucasian donors included approximately 85% of the roughly 410 genotyped donors. Donor age, sex, ethnicity and CMV serostatus were compiled together with the repertoire data. A later genetic analysis took genome-wide SNP genotypes for about 65% of the 666 donors and used that subset as a discovery cohort. Because of strong linkage in the cohort, roughly five DR-DQ haplotypes were treated as single units for association and clustering. The paper's findings and limits, for the study overall: Compared with equally common non-associated chains, HLA-associated TCR beta chains in a later analysis were more clonally expanded and had lower generation probabilities. The 87-base-pair reads could not distinguish some IMGT-functional V segments, including TRBV6-2 and TRBV6-3, so those segments were excluded. Strong co-occurrence of HLA alleles, especially DR and DQ, made assigning TCR associations to individual alleles difficult. A further reported finding was that TCR beta sequences accurately predicted the HLA-A and HLA-B alleles for most subjects in the first cohort. A later analysis found that TCR association rates varied across HLA loci, with DRB1 alleles showing the most associated TCRs and HLA-C alleles the fewest. The classifier was reported to diagnose cytomegalovirus status with high specificity and sensitivity in both the original cohort and the validation cohort. A cluster of highly shared sequence variants was judged likely to be a technical artifact of the sequencing pipeline. In the study, approximately 150 TCR beta chains were listed as associated with cytomegalovirus. Because HLA typing was unavailable for some donors at each locus, only the typed subset was used in association tests. A later analysis reported that several top co-occurrence clusters appeared linked to parvovirus B19, influenza, CMV and Epstein-Barr virus. An earlier analysis of approximately 530 of the donors showed that most TCR beta V segments appeared in productive rearrangements either about 87% or about 30% of the time, which broadly matched IMGT annotations. The earlier analysis of some 560 of the donors excluded roughly 16 rarely observed V segments, including chromosome 9 orphons, because counts were too low. CMV serostatus was the only immune exposure information available for the cohort. In vitro tests confirmed that a few of the cytomegalovirus-associated TCR beta chains recognize cytomegalovirus antigens. A later genetic analysis associated a missense DCLRE1C variant with V-gene and J-gene trimming of TCR beta chains, and an independent cohort replicated the association. The authors suggested that the approach could potentially be extended to other disease states and immunological phenotypes. According to a later genetic analysis, donors in an Asian-associated ancestry cluster had fewer N-insertions in productive TCRs than the roughly 660-donor mean. Across donors, most TCR sequences were observed very rarely, whereas some public TCRs were present in many individuals. A later analysis found that most CMV-associated TCR beta chains appeared HLA-restricted, with HLA associations seemingly driven largely by CMV exposure. Correlated functional status among segregating V segments might be attributable to linkage disequilibrium, but an unknown experimental factor could not be ruled out. The presence/absence analyses assumed that sequencing depth was roughly uniform across donors, and that assumption may not be true. A later analysis associated 16,951 TCR beta sequences with specific HLA alleles at a false discovery rate of 0.05. This cohort had only TCR beta chains sequenced, and the lack of alpha or paired-chain data limited which features could be detected.

The method behind the library was the immunoSEQ multiplex PCR assay. The multiplex PCR relied on a mix of 60 forward primers for TCR Vbeta segments and 13 reverse primers for TCR Jbeta segments. The CDR3 region of rearranged TCR beta genes was amplified from genomic DNA by a multiplex PCR assay. The Illumina HiSeq System was used to sequence the amplified TCR beta libraries as 87-base-pair reads. As for the authors' bioinformatics: A later analysis tallied around 87 million unique TCR beta chains across the 660 or so repertoires, and around 9.9 million of those chains were shared by two or more donors. A nearest-neighbor algorithm error-corrected the raw reads and collapsed the reads into unique sequences, merging closely related sequences to remove PCR and sequencing errors. V, D and J gene segments were assigned by aligning CDR3 sequences to IMGT reference sequences. For a sequence to be retained, a match of at least six nucleotides was required to both a V gene segment and a J gene segment. A rearrangement was called productive if the CDR3 had no stop codons and remained in frame with V and J, and every other rearrangement was called non-productive. Following IMGT convention, CDR3 was defined as the stretch from the second conserved V-encoded cysteine to the conserved J-encoded phenylalanine. The earlier analysis of 500 to 600 of the donors excluded sequences that lacked an unambiguous match to a single V gene segment. An earlier analysis of about 590 of the donors classified V segments as functional when productive rearrangements were above 56.7% and as segregating when the standard deviation between donors was above 5%. To diagnose cytomegalovirus status from the catalog of TCR beta chain sequences, a statistical classification framework was built. A later analysis assigned V and J genes by comparing TCR nucleotide sequences with IMGT/GENE-DB human TR gene sequences. Using the TCRdist pipeline, a later analysis assigned CDR3 sequences along with most-parsimonious VDJ recombination scenarios. In a later analysis, each TCR beta chain was defined by its CDR3 amino acid sequence together with its V-gene family, and reads without a unique V-gene family were excluded. As a way to deal with suspected cross-contamination and a sequencing artifact, a later analysis dropped 450 to 600 nucleotide sequences that were highly shared and had low generation probability. For each public chain, a later analysis derived a clonal expansion index from normalized ranks of inferred template counts within each repertoire. In a later analysis, generation probabilities were computed using a VDJ recombination model fitted to out-of-frame rearrangements, and the results were checked against IGoR. Hypergeometric tests were used in a later analysis to score TCR-TCR, TCR-HLA and TCR-CMV co-occurrence, with a repertoire-size bias correction applied to the TCR pairs. A later analysis estimated false discovery rates by permuting HLA or CMV assignments 20 times. A later analysis grouped co-occurring TCRs with DBSCAN, adding TCRdist sequence similarity when clustering within HLA-allele-positive subsets. Repertoires with fewer than 30,000 or more than 120,000 public chains, plus five repertoires with anomalous nucleotide sharing, were excluded from co-occurrence clustering. Imported from immuneACCESS, the table was reduced by TCRdb to in-frame sequences with V and J called. These copies leave out some clones; in studies compared against another copy, an unresolved V gene accounts for under half, and the cause of the remainder is not known. V, J and clone size derive from that table, while D and trimming were established from the DNA sequence. The sample table holds 100,000 to 150,000 clones, of which roughly 80% were seen once. The ten biggest clones cover around 9.5% of the sample.

The cohort consisted of 650 to 850 healthy bone marrow donors. At the time of sampling, all cohort members were nominally healthy, though unrecorded immune exposures were likely present. The donor was CMV seropositive and belonged to the group of over 250 seropositive cohort members. A peripheral blood sample was provided by each donor, and peripheral blood mononuclear cells were used for TCR beta sequencing. Genomic DNA extraction from the blood cell samples was performed with the Qiagen DNeasy Blood Extraction Kit. Trimming takes 5 bases from V and 8 bases from J, and the germline ends sit 15 bases apart. The CDR3 starts with the cysteine, ends with the phenylalanine, and has 13 residues. Only the CDR3 portion is preserved as DNA: 39 bases, with reading frame beginning at the first base. The germline V gene encodes CDR1 MNHEY and CDR2 SMNVEV (reference sequence). As to this clone: Its antigen specificity is not known. Base qualities were left out, and no much larger clone turns up one base away.

The clonotype was recovered from a female donor in good health and CMV-seropositive. The sequence links TRBV27 to TRBJ1-2; 5 matching bases give a weak D call of TRBD1. Material for sequencing was PBMCs. The nucleotides are TGTGCCAGCAGTCTCTACCGGGGGAGGGGCTACACCTTC. Its protein product is CASSLYRGRGYTF.